The next 16 T cell receptor beta chains were all read from a single sample in a study of T cells after yellow fever vaccination. TCRdb processed the 5' RACE reads anew with MiXCR; each CDR3 protein has one entry. The data show some 400,000 distinct CDR3 sequences, with 15% to 20% seen just once and over 15% held by the top ten. The sample was PBMCs, taken before the yellow fever booster vaccination. The receptors shown here come from a man aged 18 to 35 who received the YFV17D yellow fever vaccine.

V gene TRBV6-2 or TRBV6-3 combines with J gene TRBJ2-7; D perhaps matches TRBD1 (5 bases). Germline V lookup: CDR1 MNHEY, CDR2 SVGEGT. The CDR3 sequence is 13 residues long. The germline V and J ends were trimmed by 3 bases and 6 bases, with 12 bases remaining between them. CDR3 nucleotide sequence: TGTGCCAGCAGTTATTCAGGGCGAATCGAGCAGTACGTC. Translating gives CASSYSGRIEQYV.

This clonotype was seen more than once but under ten times. The rearrangement joins TRBV6-2 or TRBV6-3 to TRBJ2-7; D is uncertain. The CDR3 runs to 11 residues. V was trimmed by 2 bases and J by 7 bases, leaving 6 bases between them. Germline CDR1 MNHEY, CDR2 SVGEGT. In DNA, the CDR3 is TGTGCCAGCAGTTACGGCCGGGAGCAGTACGTC. This gives the protein CASSYGREQYV.

This clonotype was seen more than once but under ten times. The V call is TRBV10-3, the J call TRBJ1-3; no clear D gene. Deletions cut 3 bases from V and 0 bases from J, with 3 bases between. This CDR3 spans 13 amino acids. Germline V gene sequence: CDR1 ENHRY, CDR2 SYGVKD. The CDR3 bases are TGTGCCATCAGTGAAACCTCTGGAAACACCATATATTTT. It encodes CAISETSGNTIYF.

In its sample, this clonotype was seen many times. The rearrangement joins TRBV7-9 to TRBJ2-4; D is ambiguous. From germline, CDR1 is SEHNR and CDR2 FQNEAQ (reference sequence). The length of the CDR3 is 16 residues. V was shortened by 2 bases and J by 2 bases, with 13 bases between the two germline ends. CDR3 region: CASSLFVDLTKNIQYF. The DNA for the CDR3 is TGTGCCAGCAGCTTATTCGTGGATTTGACCAAAAACATTCAGTACTTC.

In its sample, this clonotype was seen a few times. The V gene is TRBV12-3 or TRBV12-4, the J gene TRBJ2-5, with D possibly matching TRBD2 (5 bases). The V and J ends lost 6 bases and 4 bases respectively, with 15 bases between them. The CDR3 length is 14 residues. CDR3 in DNA: TGTGCCAGCAGCTCCTTGGGGAGAGTAGAGACCCAGTACTTC. It codes for CASSSLGRVETQYF.

The chain links TRBV11-2 to TRBJ2-2; 7 bases align to TRBD1. Losses at the gene ends were 5 bases for V and 5 bases for J; bases not matched to a gene: 8. The germline CDR1 and CDR2 sequences are SGHAT and FQNNGV. The CDR3 totals 15 residues. DNA of the CDR3: TGTGCCAGCAGCCACGGGACAGAGATTACCGGGGAGCTGTTTTTT. Its protein is CASSHGTEITGELFF. The variable domain in full, completed from reference TRBV11-2 and TRBJ2-2, reads EAGVAQSPRYKIIEKRQSVAFWCNPISGHATLYWYQQILGQGPKLLIQFQNNGVVDDSQLPKDRFSAERLKGVDSTLKIQPAKLEDSAVYLCASSHGTEITGELFFGEGSRLTVL.

This clonotype was detected a few times. The CDR3 sequence: CASSLNRGTNNEQFF. The CDR3 DNA is TGTGCCAGCAGCTTAAATCGGGGGACCAACAATGAGCAGTTCTTC. The chain has TRBV11-1 and TRBJ2-1; weak D call: TRBD2 (6 bases). Trimming pared 2 bases from V and 5 bases from J, leaving 13 bases between. The CDR3 spans 15 residues. Germline CDR1 SGHAT, CDR2 FQDESV (reference sequence).

This sequence joins TRBV29-1 and TRBJ2-1; D gene unclear. The CDR3 runs 12 residues. CDR1 is SQVTM, CDR2 ANQGSEA, per germline. Trimming left V 7 bases short and J 2 bases short, with 9 bases between. CDR3 DNA: TGCAGCGCTTCCAACGCCTACAATGAGCAGTTCTTC. Translated: CSASNAYNEQFF.

There are a few counts of this clonotype. V and J are TRBV6-5 and TRBJ1-2; 7 nucleotides align to TRBD1. This CDR3 has 15 amino acids. CDR1 is MNHEY, CDR2 SVGAGI, per germline. V was pared by 0 bases and J by 1 base, with 2 bases of the junction left unmatched. The CDR3, as DNA: TGTGCCAGCAGTTACTCCGGGACAGATAACTATGGCTACACCTTC. The encoded protein is CASSYSGTDNYGYTF.

In nucleotides, the CDR3 is TGTGCCAGCAGCTTCCAACTAGCGGGGATGGAGACCCAGTACTTC. Translated, it gives CASSFQLAGMETQYF. The chain carries TRBV5-6 and TRBJ2-5, with 10 bases lining up with TRBD2. Trimming took 2 bases from V and 5 from J; bases not matched to a gene: 6. From germline, CDR1 is SGHDT and CDR2 YYEEEE. This CDR3 has 15 amino acids. Full variable domain (missing parts from reference TRBV5-6 and TRBJ2-5): DAGVTQSPTHLIKTRGQQVTLRCSPKSGHDTVSWYQQALGQGPQFIFQYYEEEERQRGNFPDRFSGHQFPNYSSELNVNALLLGDSALYLCASSFQLAGMETQYFGPGTRLLVL.

The chain is built from TRBV6-2 or TRBV6-3 and TRBJ1-6; D is ambiguous. The CDR3 is made up of 14 amino acids. Germline V lookup: CDR1 MNHEY, CDR2 SVGEGT. V lost 3 bases, J lost 3 bases, and 6 bases lay in between. The CDR3 sequence is CASSYSSYNSPLHF. The CDR3 nucleotides read TGTGCCAGCAGTTATTCGAGCTATAATTCACCCCTCCACTTT.

This clonotype was seen a single time. The chain is built from TRBV5-1 and TRBJ1-2, with TRBD1 matching 9 bases. The CDR3 totals 15 residues. Per the germline V gene, CDR1 is SGHRS and CDR2 is YFSETQ. The trim removed 3 bases at V and 2 bases at J, leaving 5 bases unmatched. Here the CDR3 reads CASSSRDRENYGYTF. CDR3 bases: TGCGCCAGCAGCTCCCGGGACAGGGAGAACTATGGCTACACCTTC.

The rearrangement uses TRBV5-1 and TRBJ2-3, with TRBD1 identical over 9 bases. V was pared by 0 bases and J by 3 bases, with 5 bases of the junction left unmatched. The CDR3 consists of 16 residues. Germline V gene data show CDR1 as SGHRS and CDR2 as YFSETQ. This CDR3 is CASSLDRGRGTDTQYF. The CDR3 bases are TGCGCCAGCAGCTTGGACAGGGGGCGGGGTACAGATACGCAGTATTTT.

This clonotype turned up a few times. The rearrangement links TRBV6-5 to TRBJ2-5; weak D call: TRBD1 (5 bases). Germline-derived CDR1 and CDR2 are MNHEY and SVGAGI. The CDR3 is 13 amino acids. Trimming took off 6 bases at V and 5 bases at J, with 13 bases between the two ends. CDR3 sequence reads: CASSWTRLETQYF. The CDR3 DNA reads TGTGCCAGCAGCTGGACAAGACTCGAGACCCAGTACTTC.

The CDR3 bases are TGTGCCAGCAGCCGAACAGACAGGGATTCACCCCTCCACTTT. It is translated as CASSRTDRDSPLHF. The V gene is TRBV3-1, the J gene TRBJ1-6; TRBD1 aligns across 7 bases. Germline CDR1 is LGHDT and CDR2 is YNNKEL (reference sequence). The CDR3 consists of 14 residues. The trim removed 4 bases at V and 8 bases at J, leaving 5 bases unmatched.

This clonotype occurred a few times. The chain carries TRBV6-2 or TRBV6-3 and TRBJ2-1; 13 bases align to TRBD2. This CDR3 region has 17 residues. V lost 5 bases to trimming and J lost 7 bases; unmatched junction nucleotides: 11. Germline V gene sequence: CDR1 MNHEY, CDR2 SVGEGT. In nucleotides, the CDR3 is TGTGCCAGCAGTCCCCTGAAAGGACTAGCGGGGGAGAATGAGCAGTTCTTC. Translated, it gives CASSPLKGLAGENEQFF.